A single sample is the source of the 8 T cell receptor beta chains below, sequenced in a study of tumor-infiltrating lymphocytes in primary liver carcinoma. The researchers produced TCR beta cDNA from roughly 500 ng total RNA with a constant-region primer. Three rounds of nested multiplex PCR with slightly modified ARM-PCR produced TCR beta libraries. Primers for the first two PCR rounds were TRBV1-TRBV30 forward primers and a C-beta reverse primer (roughly 9 cycles per round). TCRdb recomputed calls from the multiplex PCR reads with MiXCR, one row per CDR3 protein. The top ten clones hold about 72% of a sample with 180,000 or so distinct CDR3 sequences, roughly three fifths of them seen once. Both blood RNA, taken from unsorted whole blood, and germline DNA were extracted. Sequencing used peripheral blood. The source of these receptors is a middle-aged man with primary liver carcinoma and hepatitis B virus infection.

Comment on this clonotype: Just one base apart from a much larger clone, this may be a read error. The chain is built from TRBV11-2 and TRBJ2-2; D uncertain. The CDR3 length is 15 residues. Germline CDR1 is SGHAT and CDR2 is FQNNGV. CDR3 bases: TGTGCCAGCAACTTACAAGGCCCCGGGACCGGGGAGCTGTTTTTT. This codes for CASNLQGPGTGELFF.

To note about this clonotype: This sequence may be a read error, since a much larger clone differs from it by one base. The V gene is TRBV28, the J gene TRBJ2-7; 15 bases map to TRBD2. The CDR3 is 15 amino acids. Germline CDR1 MDHEN, CDR2 SYDVKM. Germline trimming cut 11 bases from V and 4 bases from J; bases unmatched to any gene: 9. The CDR3 reads CACLTGTSGRYEQYF. The CDR3 DNA sequence: TGTGCCTGCCTCACCGGGACTAGCGGGAGGTACGAGCAGTACTTC.

As concerns this clonotype: This may be a read error, as it is one base from a much larger clone. The chain joins TRBV29-1 to TRBJ2-1; D is uncertain. This CDR3 contains 11 residues. Germline V lookup: CDR1 SQVTM, CDR2 ANQGSEA. V was shortened by 4 bases and J by 12 bases, with 13 bases between the two germline ends. The CDR3 protein is CSVAPVGGQFF. CDR3 nucleotide sequence: TGCAGCGTTGCCCCCGTTGGTGGGCAGTTCTTC.

This clonotype was picked up a small number of times. The rearrangement joins TRBV10-2 to TRBJ2-7, with 7 bases matching TRBD2. The CDR3 length is 13 residues. The ends lost 1 base at V and 6 bases at J; junction bases unmatched: 3. Germline CDR1 reads WSHSY; CDR2 reads SAAADI. The CDR3 DNA is TGCGCCAGCAGTGAGTGGGCGGGAGTCGAGCAGTACTTC. It translates to CASSEWAGVEQYF.

The gene calls are TRBV6-2 or TRBV6-3 and TRBJ2-7; D is uncertain. This CDR3 is built from 14 residues. V dropped 6 bases and J dropped 3 bases, with 15 bases sitting between them. Germline CDR1 is MNHEY and CDR2 is SVGEGT. CDR3 nucleotide sequence: TGTGCCAGCAGCCCTCTAGACGTTAGCTACGAGCAGTACTTC. Amino acid sequence: CASSPLDVSYEQYF.

The chain combines TRBV29-1 with TRBJ2-1; D is undetermined. Per germline, CDR1 SQVTM and CDR2 ANQGSEA. The CDR3 has 13 residues. CDR3 DNA sequence: TGCAGTTATTGGTCTGGGGATAACAATGAGCAGTTCTTC. This sequence encodes CSYWSGDNNEQFF.

On this clonotype: Possible read error: a much larger clone is one base away. The rearrangement links TRBV4-2 to TRBJ1-2; D is unresolved. In germline, CDR1 is LGHNA, CDR2 YNFKEQ. The CDR3 sequence is 15 residues long. The V gene lost 1 base and the J gene lost 6 bases, with 15 bases spanning the gap. The DNA for the CDR3 is TGTGCCAGCAGCCAAGCTGACTGTGGGCTAGATGGCTACACCTTC. Protein product: CASSQADCGLDGYTF.

The chain joins TRBV7-9 to TRBJ2-7; 8 bases are a match to TRBD1. The V gene's germline CDR1 is SEHNR and CDR2 FQNEAQ (reference sequence). The CDR3 contains 14 residues. V was clipped by 6 bases and J by 3 bases; unmatched bases: 7. For the CDR3, the DNA is TGTGCCAGCAGTCTCACAGGGGGTGACTACGAGCAGTACTTC. Encoded protein: CASSLTGGDYEQYF. The entire variable domain, with the rest obtained from reference TRBV7-9 and TRBJ2-7, is as follows: DTGVSQNPRHKITKRGQNVTFRCDPISEHNRLYWYRQTLGQGPEFLTYFQNEAQLEKSRLLSDRFSAERPKGSFSTLEIQRTEQGDSAMYLCASSLTGGDYEQYFGPGTRLTVT.